This T cell receptor beta chain was recovered during a study of blood T cell repertoires in COVID-19. The overall study: Acute and convalescent COVID-19 specimens originated in the United States, Italy and Spain. Sources were T cells, B-cell-depleted T cells, or PBMCs; the material itself was cDNA or gDNA.

The CDR3 covers 14 residues. Trimming shortened V by 5 bases and J by 6 bases, and 16 bases separated the two germline ends. The germline gives CDR1 SGDLS, CDR2 YYNGEE. In the original processing: How many nucleated cells were present was estimated from reference gene primer amplification. Assay used: immunoSEQ multiplex PCR; TCRdb lists only in-frame clones, some missing. For V, J and clone size, that table is used; D and trimming come from the DNA. The repertoire holds more than 75,000 clones, with 85% as singletons. This clone showed up just a few times. The receptor's source is an older woman with acute or convalescent COVID-19. This chain uses TRBV9 with TRBJ2-3; D is perhaps TRBD2 (7 bases). Sequencing was performed on peripheral blood. CDR3 coding DNA: TGTGCCAGCAGGGGGGGGCCACTTTCGGATACGCAGTATTTT. Residues: CASRGGPLSDTQYF.